Following are 20 T cell receptor beta chains from one sample sequenced in a study of memory CD8 T cells in hepatitis C reinfection. TCRdb's copy holds only in-frame clones and misses some; the assay was immunoSEQ multiplex PCR. The sample has tens of thousands of clones, roughly nine tenths seen once. Sample time point: pre-reinfection, 55 to 20 weeks before reinfection detection. No in vitro expansion preceded TCR sequencing of the sorted cells. Sequenced sample: naive CD8+ T cells sorted from blood. These receptors all come from a man in his late teens or twenties with hepatitis C virus infection.

J is TRBJ2-7 and V is TRBV11-2; 11 nucleotides agree with TRBD2. The germline CDR1 and CDR2 sequences are SGHAT and FQNNGV. This CDR3 has 15 amino acids. Trimming cost V 5 bases and J 5 bases; bases outside gene matches: 8. The CDR3 sequence: CASSGVLAGGHEQYF. The CDR3 DNA reads as TGTGCCAGCAGCGGGGTTCTAGCGGGAGGCCACGAGCAGTACTTC.

The chain uses TRBV27 and TRBJ2-7; 8 positions match TRBD2. The germline V gene has CDR1 MNHEY and CDR2 SMNVEV (reference sequence). With 5 bases clipped from V and 2 bases from J, the junction kept 8 bases outside the gene matches. The CDR3 runs 15 residues. The CDR3 nucleotides read TGTGCCAGCAGTCTCAGCGGGAGTCTAACCTACGAGCAGTACTTC. Its translation is CASSLSGSLTYEQYF.

CDR3 coding DNA: TGTGCCAGCAGTTTGCTAGCGGGAGGTGAGAATGAGCAGTTCTTC. Amino acid sequence: CASSLLAGGENEQFF. This sequence joins TRBV27 and TRBJ2-1; TRBD2 aligns across 11 bases. V gave up 3 bases and J gave up 7 bases; unmatched junction bases: 5. Per germline, CDR1 MNHEY and CDR2 SMNVEV (reference sequence). This CDR3 is built from 15 residues.

The V and J genes are TRBV7-3 and TRBJ2-1; D might be TRBD2 (6 bases). There are 15 residues in the CDR3. The germline CDR1 and CDR2 sequences are SGHTA and FQGTGA. Trimming cost V 0 bases and J 4 bases, with 10 bases left between them. This chain's CDR3 is CASSLTVSGYNEQFF. The CDR3 DNA reads TGTGCCAGCAGCTTAACGGTTAGCGGTTACAATGAGCAGTTCTTC.

This sequence joins TRBV27 and TRBJ2-7; 7 bases align to TRBD2. V lost 0 bases to trimming and J lost 2 bases; unmatched junction nucleotides: 7. From germline, CDR1 is MNHEY and CDR2 SMNVEV (reference sequence). The CDR3 has 16 amino acids. CDR3 coding DNA: TGTGCCAGCAGTTTATCGATGTCTAGCGGCCCCTACGAGCAGTACTTC. Translating it yields CASSLSMSSGPYEQYF.

The gene calls are TRBV5-4 and TRBJ2-1; D might be TRBD1 (5 bases). CDR3 size: 13 residues. Germline CDR1 and CDR2: SGHNT and YYREEE (reference sequence). V gave up 0 bases and J gave up 6 bases, with 7 bases separating them. The CDR3 protein is CASSLEGFNEQFF. In nucleotides, the CDR3 is TGTGCCAGCAGCTTGGAGGGGTTCAATGAGCAGTTCTTC.

A note on this clone: The junction does not match germline at one end; this may be a read error. This specimen includes other DNA sequences encoding the same CDR3. This chain connects TRBV6-6 to TRBJ2-5; a weak D match, TRBD2 (6 bases). Germline assignment: CDR1 MNHNY and CDR2 SVGAGI (reference sequence). This CDR3 comprises 11 residues. CDR3 in amino acids: CASSYGRAQYF. The DNA of the CDR3 is TGCGCCAGCAGTTACGGGAGAGCTCAGTACTTC.

This sequence joins TRBV19 and TRBJ1-5; maybe TRBD1 (5 bases). Germline values: CDR1 LNHDA, CDR2 SQIVND (reference sequence). V gave up 3 bases and J gave up 3 bases, with 18 bases separating them. The CDR3 extends over 17 amino acids. The CDR3 loop reads CASSISSGGVPNQPQHF. CDR3 bases: TGTGCCAGTAGTATTAGTTCCGGGGGAGTGCCCAATCAGCCCCAGCATTTT. The variable domain in full, with the rest retrieved from reference TRBV19 and TRBJ1-5, is DGGITQSPKYLFRKEGQNVTLSCEQNLNHDAMYWYRQDPGQGLRLIYYSQIVNDFQKGDIAEGYSVSREKKESFPLTVTSAQKNPTAFYLCASSISSGGVPNQPQHFGDGTRLSIL.

The V and J genes are TRBV28 and TRBJ2-3; D not certain. The CDR3 consists of 12 residues. Germline V CDR1 and CDR2: MDHEN, SYDVKM. The V end was cut by 2 bases, the J end by 6 bases, with 6 bases between. The CDR3 region has the DNA TGTGCCAGCAGTTTAAGAGTCGATACGCAGTATTTT. The encoded protein is CASSLRVDTQYF.

V and J are TRBV19 and TRBJ2-7; D gene ambiguous. There are 13 residues in the CDR3. Between the trimmed V and J ends, which lost 5 bases and 5 bases, there was a span of 13 bases. CDR1 and CDR2 (germline): LNHDA, SQIVND (reference sequence). This CDR3 reads CASSPRSLHEQYF. The DNA for the CDR3 is TGTGCCAGTAGTCCCAGGTCTCTCCACGAGCAGTACTTC.

The genes are TRBV7-9 and TRBJ2-7; no clear D. CDR3 length: 14 residues. Per the germline V gene, CDR1 is SEHNR and CDR2 is FQNEAQ (reference sequence). The V and J ends lost 5 bases and 5 bases respectively, with 16 bases between them. The CDR3 DNA reads as TGTGCCAGCAGCCCTCTTTCGTACCGGGACGAGCAGTACTTC. Its protein is CASSPLSYRDEQYF.

The CDR3 reads CASSYQTSGRGEQYF. In DNA form, the CDR3 reads TGTGCCAGCAGTTACCAGACTAGCGGGAGAGGCGAGCAGTACTTC. The V call is TRBV6-5, the J call TRBJ2-7; 12 bases match TRBD2. Germline trimming cut 2 bases from V and 6 bases from J; bases unmatched to any gene: 5. The germline gives CDR1 MNHEY, CDR2 SVGAGI. The CDR3 contains 15 residues.

Comments on this clone: The same CDR3 arises from other DNA sequences in this sample as well. The chain uses TRBV5-1 and TRBJ2-5; 14 nucleotides agree with TRBD2. Germline V lookup: CDR1 SGHRS, CDR2 YFSETQ. This CDR3 contains 15 residues. V lost 4 bases to trimming and J lost 5 bases; unmatched junction nucleotides: 4. CDR3 loop: CASSLGLAGVETQYF. CDR3 bases: TGCGCCAGCAGCCTGGGACTAGCGGGAGTGGAGACCCAGTACTTC.

CDR3 loop: CASSLSGGRGEQYF. DNA of the CDR3: TGTGCCAGCAGTCTTTCAGGGGGTCGTGGCGAGCAGTACTTC. This chain connects TRBV27 to TRBJ2-7; 7 bases agree with TRBD1. V dropped 5 bases and J dropped 6; count of bases not matched to a gene: 10. Germline CDR1 and CDR2: MNHEY and SMNVEV (reference sequence). This CDR3 is built from 14 residues.

This chain connects TRBV4-3 to TRBJ2-1, with TRBD2 identical over 8 bases. With V trimmed by 1 base and J by 8 bases, 10 bases remained unmatched. Germline assignment: CDR1 LGHNA and CDR2 YSLEER. There are 16 residues in the CDR3. The CDR3 reads CASSQGWRGAGDEQFF. The DNA for the CDR3 is TGCGCCAGCAGCCAAGGATGGCGGGGGGCCGGAGATGAGCAGTTCTTC.

The chain recombines TRBV6-1 with TRBJ2-5, with TRBD2 as a possible D gene (6 bases). Germline CDR1 MNHNS, CDR2 SASEGT. The CDR3 consists of 18 residues. Trimming removed 0 bases at V and 5 bases at J, with 22 bases between. In DNA form, the CDR3 reads TGTGCCAGCAGTGAAGCCGAACGGAGCGGGCTCAGGAGGGAGACCCAGTACTTC. As protein: CASSEAERSGLRRETQYF.

The rearrangement joins TRBV30 to TRBJ1-2, with TRBD1 as a possible D gene (5 bases). The V gene lost 1 base and the J gene lost 8 bases, with 14 bases spanning the gap. CDR1 GTSNPN and CDR2 SVGIG come from the germline V gene (reference sequence). The CDR3 has 13 residues. The CDR3 DNA follows: TGTGCCTGGAGTGCTTTCGGGGGAGGCGGCTACACCTTC. Protein product: CAWSAFGGGGYTF. Complete variable domain (other parts from reference TRBV30 and TRBJ1-2): SQTIHQWPATLVQPVGSPLSLECTVEGTSNPNLYWYRQAAGRGLQLLFYSVGIGQISSEVPQNLSASRPQDRQFILSSKKLLLSDSGFYLCAWSAFGGGGYTFGSGTRLTVV.

The chain recombines TRBV4-2 with TRBJ2-1; TRBD2 aligns across 12 bases. This CDR3 comprises 16 residues. V lost 0 bases to trimming and J lost 6 bases; unmatched junction nucleotides: 3. CDR1 and CDR2 from the germline V gene are LGHNA and YNFKEQ. The CDR3 here is CASSQEASGGGNEQFF. In DNA form, the CDR3 reads TGTGCCAGCAGCCAAGAGGCTAGCGGGGGGGGCAATGAGCAGTTCTTC.

This chain connects TRBV25-1 to TRBJ2-1, with D hard to call. Germline CDR1 and CDR2: MGHDK and SYGVNS. This CDR3 is 15 amino acids long. The V and J ends lost 1 base and 2 bases respectively, with 9 bases between them. CDR3: CASSELGSTYNEQFF. In DNA, the CDR3 is TGTGCCAGCAGTGAATTGGGCAGTACCTACAATGAGCAGTTCTTC.

The V call is TRBV7-9, the J call TRBJ2-5, with TRBD2 identical over 14 bases. Germline-derived CDR1 and CDR2 are SEHNR and FQNEAQ (reference sequence). This CDR3 has 19 amino acids. V was pared by 4 bases and J by 0 bases, with 10 bases of the junction left unmatched. CDR3: CASSSRGLAGETYQETQYF. The CDR3 nucleotides read TGTGCCAGCAGCTCGAGGGGACTAGCGGGGGAAACCTACCAAGAGACCCAGTACTTC.